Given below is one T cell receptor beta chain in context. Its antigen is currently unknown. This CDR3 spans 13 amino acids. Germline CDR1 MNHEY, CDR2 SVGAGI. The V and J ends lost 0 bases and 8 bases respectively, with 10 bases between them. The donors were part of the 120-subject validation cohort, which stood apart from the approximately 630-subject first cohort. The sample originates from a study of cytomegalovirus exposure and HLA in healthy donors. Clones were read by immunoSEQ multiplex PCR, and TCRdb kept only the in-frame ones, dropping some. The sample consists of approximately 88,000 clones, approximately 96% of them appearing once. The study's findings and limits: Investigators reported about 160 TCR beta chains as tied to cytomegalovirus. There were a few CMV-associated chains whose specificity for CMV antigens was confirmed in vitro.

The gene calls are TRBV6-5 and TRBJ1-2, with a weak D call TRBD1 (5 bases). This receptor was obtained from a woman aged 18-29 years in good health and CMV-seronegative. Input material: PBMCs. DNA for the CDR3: TGTGCCAGCAGTTACTCTGCAGGGAAGGGCTACACCTTC. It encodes CASSYSAGKGYTF.